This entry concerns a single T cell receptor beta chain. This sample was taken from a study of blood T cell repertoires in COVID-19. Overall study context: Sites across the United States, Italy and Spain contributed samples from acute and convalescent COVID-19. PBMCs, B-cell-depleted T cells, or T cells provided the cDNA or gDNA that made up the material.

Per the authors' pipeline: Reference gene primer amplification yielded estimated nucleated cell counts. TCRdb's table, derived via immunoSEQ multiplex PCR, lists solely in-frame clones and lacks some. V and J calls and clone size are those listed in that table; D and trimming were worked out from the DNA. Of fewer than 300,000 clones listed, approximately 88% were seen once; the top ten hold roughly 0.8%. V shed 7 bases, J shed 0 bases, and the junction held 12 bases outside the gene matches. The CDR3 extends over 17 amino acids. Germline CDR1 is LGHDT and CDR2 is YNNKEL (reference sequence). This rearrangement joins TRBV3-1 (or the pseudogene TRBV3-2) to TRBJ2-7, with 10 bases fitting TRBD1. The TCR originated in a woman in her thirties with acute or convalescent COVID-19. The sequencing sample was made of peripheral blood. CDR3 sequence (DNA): TGTGCCAGCACGATGATCCGAAGGACAGGGGGCTCCTACGAGCAGTACTTC. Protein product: CASTMIRRTGGSYEQYF.